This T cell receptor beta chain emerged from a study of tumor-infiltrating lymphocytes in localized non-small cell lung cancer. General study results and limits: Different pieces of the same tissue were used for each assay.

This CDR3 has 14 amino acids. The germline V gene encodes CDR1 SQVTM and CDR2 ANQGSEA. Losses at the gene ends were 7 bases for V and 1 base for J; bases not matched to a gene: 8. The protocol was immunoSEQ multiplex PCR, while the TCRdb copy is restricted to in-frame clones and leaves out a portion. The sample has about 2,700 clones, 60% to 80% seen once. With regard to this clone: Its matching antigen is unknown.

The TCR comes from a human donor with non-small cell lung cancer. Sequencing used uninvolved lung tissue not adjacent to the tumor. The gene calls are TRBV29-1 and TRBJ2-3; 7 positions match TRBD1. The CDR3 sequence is CSGTAGTGTDTQYF. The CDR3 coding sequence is TGCAGCGGTACGGCCGGGACAGGCACAGATACGCAGTATTTT.